This T cell receptor beta chain was sequenced for a study of T cell changes during pregnancy in multiple sclerosis. Sequencing was performed with immunoSEQ multiplex PCR; in TCRdb, only in-frame clones are kept and a portion is missing. The repertoire holds 80,000 or so clones, with 92% as singletons. CDR1 and CDR2 (germline): ENHRY, SYGVKD. CDR3 length equals 13 residues. Deletions cut 10 bases from V and 4 bases from J, with 13 bases between. This receptor was taken from a female donor with multiple sclerosis, enrolled in a pregnancy study. The rearrangement joins TRBV10-3 to TRBJ2-2, with D possibly matching TRBD1 (6 bases). Sequencing was performed on peripheral blood, taken before pregnancy. The CDR3 here is CANSGVGTGELFF. The CDR3 nucleotides are TGTGCCAACTCAGGGGTGGGCACCGGGGAGCTGTTTTTT.